This TCR beta chain stems from a study of T cells after yellow fever vaccination. The CDR3 length is 17 residues. Looked up from germline, CDR1 is MGHDK and CDR2 is SYGVNS. V was pared by 3 bases and J by 6 bases, with 18 bases between. General study points: Detected again after the booster were most primary-vaccination clones, at nearly 97% CD4 and roughly 88% CD8.

This clonotype was seen ten or more times. As yet, its antigen is unknown. Each CDR3 protein is one row after TCRdb ran MiXCR on the 5' RACE reads. The profile shows some 170,000 distinct CDR3 sequences, roughly 9% of them singletons. Sequenced material: CD8+ T cells sorted from PBMCs, taken 45 days after the yellow fever booster vaccination. This receptor was obtained from a man between 18 and 35 years old who received the YFV17D yellow fever vaccine. This chain links TRBV25-1 with TRBJ1-6, with a tentative D call TRBD1 (5 bases). CDR3 region: CASSDLTGGRINSPLHF. The CDR3 region has the DNA TGTGCCAGCAGTGATTTGACCGGGGGACGGATTAATTCACCCCTCCACTTT.